The next 4 T cell receptor beta chains were all read from a single sample in a study of CD8 T cells in cerebrospinal fluid in Alzheimer's disease. Reanalyzing the 10x single-cell sequencing reads, TCRdb keeps one entry per CDR3 protein, without DNA. This listing includes 700 to 900 distinct CDR3 sequences. Sample: cerebrospinal fluid. These receptors all stem from a human donor with Parkinson's disease.

The rearrangement links TRBV7-2 to TRBJ2-5; TCRdb outputs TRBD2, but without DNA this stays unchecked. This CDR3 comprises 11 residues. Germline-derived CDR1 and CDR2 are SGHTA and FQGNSA. The CDR3 loop is CASSPAKTQYF.

This clonotype is identified as medium-sized from frequency. The rearrangement uses TRBV2 and TRBJ1-1. CDR3 size: 15 residues. Per germline, CDR1 SNHLY and CDR2 FYNNEI. This CDR3 reads CASRRDGPANTEAFF.

Measured by frequency, this clonotype is large. The chain is built from TRBV7-2 and TRBJ1-6. The length of the CDR3 is 16 residues. Per germline, CDR1 SGHTA and CDR2 FQGNSA. CDR3 protein: CASSLARQLRDSPLHF.

Frequency places this clonotype as medium-sized. V and J are TRBV20-1 and TRBJ2-3; TCRdb lists TRBD2, though no DNA is available to test this call. The CDR3 length is 14 residues. CDR1 DFQATT and CDR2 SNEGSKA come from the germline V gene (reference sequence). The CDR3 spells CSAPSGRATDTQYF.